Listed below are T cell receptor beta chains from one sample, sequenced in a study of cytomegalovirus exposure and HLA in healthy donors. Here immunoSEQ multiplex PCR was the method, and the copy in TCRdb shows in-frame clones only, minus some. The sample holds 150,000 to 250,000 clones; more than 65% are singletons and the top ten take around 15%. The sample comprised PBMCs. Receptors originate from a woman aged 30 to 39 in good health and CMV-seropositive. Each CDR3 is given with its conserved first and last residue. D genes are given only for firm matches. Some rows have no size entry. The others give once, few or many, or a class for an expanded clone.

v_call,j_call,clone_size,d_call,cdr3_aa,cdr3_nt
TRBV28,TRBJ1-2,NA,TRBD1,CASRVTGEGLVGYTF,TGTGCCAGCAGGGTGACAGGGGAGGGTTTAGTTGGCTACACCTTC
TRBV18,TRBJ1-4,NA,NA,CASSPGTDLATNEKLFF,TGTGCCAGCTCACCAGGGACTGACCTTGCAACTAATGAAAAACTGTTTTTT
TRBV15,TRBJ2-7,NA,NA,CATSRDGGTAIYYEQYF,TGTGCCACCAGCAGAGATGGGGGGACTGCTATTTACTACGAGCAGTACTTC
TRBV28,TRBJ1-3,NA,TRBD1,CASSGDRGNTIYF,TGTGCCAGCAGTGGGGACAGGGGGAACACCATATATTTT
TRBV6-5,TRBJ1-2,NA,NA,CASSYEGAWGYTF,TGTGCCAGCAGTTACGAAGGGGCCTGGGGCTACACCTTC
TRBV7-2,TRBJ1-5,NA,TRBD1,CASSRRQGDQPQHF,TGTGCCAGCAGCCGAAGACAGGGTGATCAGCCCCAGCATTTT
TRBV11-2,TRBJ1-5,once,NA,CASSLDLDTAQHF,TGTGCCAGCAGCTTAGATTTGGATACAGCTCAGCATTTT
TRBV6-1,TRBJ2-1,NA,TRBD2,CASSDRTSRSNEQFF,TGTGCCAGCAGTGATCGGACTAGCCGCTCCAATGAGCAGTTCTTC
TRBV13,TRBJ2-7,NA,NA,CASSSTGLGQYF,TGTGCCAGCAGCTCCACAGGTCTAGGGCAGTACTTC
TRBV7-2,TRBJ1-1,NA,NA,CASSLEAGETEAFF,TGTGCCAGCAGCTTAGAAGCAGGGGAGACTGAAGCTTTCTTT
TRBV29-1,TRBJ2-7,NA,NA,CSVRGPTSYEQYF,TGCAGCGTCAGGGGCCCAACCAGCTACGAGCAGTACTTC
TRBV7-2,TRBJ1-2,once,NA,CASSPQEANYGYTF,TGTGCCAGCAGCCCACAGGAAGCTAACTATGGCTACACCTTC
TRBV29-1,TRBJ1-1,large,TRBD1,CSVQGGETEAFF,TGCAGCGTCCAGGGGGGAGAAACTGAAGCTTTCTTT
TRBV12-5,TRBJ2-1,once,NA,CASGLSGSSYNEQFF,TGTGCTAGTGGTTTGAGTGGGAGCTCCTACAATGAGCAGTTCTTC
TRBV27,TRBJ1-5,NA,NA,CASSFSGMGNQPQHF,TGTGCCAGCAGTTTTAGTGGTATGGGCAATCAGCCCCAGCATTTT
TRBV6-1,TRBJ1-2,NA,NA,CASNNRVDYGYTF,TGTGCCAGCAATAACAGGGTTGATTATGGCTACACCTTC
TRBV29-1,TRBJ2-1,NA,NA,CSVVPWSGTYNEQFF,TGCAGCGTTGTCCCGTGGAGCGGCACGTACAATGAGCAGTTCTTC
TRBV4-2,TRBJ2-3,NA,TRBD2,CASSLSGRMADTQYF,TGTGCCAGCAGCCTGAGCGGGAGGATGGCAGATACGCAGTATTTT
TRBV18,TRBJ1-2,few,NA,CASSPDNVYTF,TGTGCCAGCTCACCTGACAACGTCTACACCTTC
TRBV5-1,TRBJ2-7,NA,NA,CASSLGTPDSSYEQYF,TGCGCCAGCAGCTTAGGGACACCTGACAGCTCCTACGAGCAGTACTTC
TRBV14,TRBJ2-7,few,NA,CASSQHTEQYF,TGTGCCAGCAGCCAGCACACCGAGCAGTACTTC
TRBV5-8,TRBJ2-3,once,NA,CASSLRVITDTQYF,TGTGCCAGCAGCTTGCGAGTTATAACAGATACGCAGTATTTT
TRBV30,TRBJ2-5,once,NA,CAWSVFKETQYF,TGTGCCTGGAGTGTATTTAAAGAGACCCAGTACTTC
TRBV2,TRBJ2-7,NA,TRBD1,CASRGFRGNSYEQYF,TGTGCCAGCAGGGGATTCAGGGGGAACTCCTACGAGCAGTACTTC
TRBV7-6,TRBJ1-3,NA,NA,CASSLDSISGNTIYF,TGTGCCAGCAGCTTGGACAGCATCTCTGGAAACACCATATATTTT
TRBV5-1,TRBJ2-2,NA,NA,CASSSTANTGELFF,TGCGCCAGCAGCTCTACAGCGAACACCGGGGAGCTGTTTTTT
TRBV10-3,TRBJ1-2,NA,NA,CAISESSDSNNGYTF,TGTGCCATCAGTGAGTCTTCGGACAGCAATAATGGCTACACCTTC
TRBV28,TRBJ2-7,NA,TRBD1,CASSWTGVEQYF,TGTGCCAGCAGCTGGACAGGGGTCGAGCAGTACTTC
TRBV25-1,TRBJ2-5,NA,TRBD2,CASSKFSGLGIETQYF,TGTGCCAGCAGTAAGTTCTCGGGACTAGGGATCGAGACCCAGTACTTC
TRBV7-9,TRBJ1-1,NA,TRBD1,CASSLDRGHTEAFF,TGTGCCAGCAGCCTCGACAGGGGACACACTGAAGCTTTCTTT
TRBV28,TRBJ1-1,NA,NA,CASSLEKEAFF,TGTGCCAGCAGTTTAGAGAAAGAAGCTTTCTTT
TRBV27,TRBJ2-1,NA,TRBD1,CASSPYTGAYYNEQFF,TGTGCCAGCAGTCCCTATACAGGGGCCTACTACAATGAGCAGTTCTTC
TRBV7-2,TRBJ2-7,NA,TRBD2,CASSLGSGGLYEQYF,TGTGCCAGCAGCTTAGGTAGCGGGGGCCTCTACGAGCAGTACTTC
TRBV5-4,TRBJ1-1,NA,TRBD1,CASSLPGTGRFSAFF,TGTGCCAGCAGCTTGCCCGGGACAGGGAGGTTTAGCGCTTTCTTT
TRBV7-2,TRBJ2-7,NA,TRBD1,CASSLDGTGISSYEQYF,TGTGCCAGCAGCTTAGATGGGACAGGCATTAGCTCCTACGAGCAGTACTTC
TRBV2,TRBJ1-2,few,NA,CATYRQGGSNYGYTF,TGTGCCACTTACCGACAAGGGGGATCCAACTATGGCTACACCTTC
TRBV29-1,TRBJ2-3,NA,TRBD1,CSVEGQGVQYF,TGCAGCGTTGAAGGACAGGGAGTGCAGTATTTT
TRBV5-1,TRBJ2-1,NA,TRBD2,CASSPEAGTSGNEQFF,TGCGCCAGCAGCCCAGAAGCCGGGACTAGCGGGAATGAGCAGTTCTTC
TRBV2,TRBJ2-5,NA,TRBD1,CASRPDRVNQETQYF,TGTGCCAGCAGGCCGGACAGGGTAAACCAAGAGACCCAGTACTTC
TRBV30,TRBJ1-1,NA,NA,CAWSPGATEAFF,TGTGCCTGGAGTCCAGGGGCCACTGAAGCTTTCTTT
TRBV5-1,TRBJ2-3,NA,TRBD1,CASSSDRGTDTQYF,TGCGCCAGCAGCTCCGACAGGGGGACAGATACGCAGTATTTT
TRBV18,TRBJ2-7,few,TRBD1,CASSPPGQGNYEQYF,TGTGCCAGCTCACCACCGGGACAGGGAAACTACGAGCAGTACTTC
TRBV4-1,TRBJ2-5,NA,TRBD2,CASSQDNGLAGGFQTQYF,TGCGCCAGCAGCCAAGATAACGGACTAGCGGGAGGTTTTCAGACCCAGTACTTC
TRBV12-5,TRBJ1-1,NA,TRBD1,CASGLSRTTGVNTEAFF,TGTGCTAGTGGTTTGTCACGGACCACAGGGGTGAACACTGAAGCTTTCTTT
TRBV5-4,TRBJ2-7,NA,TRBD1,CASSWGDPGQGSEQYF,TGTGCCAGCAGCTGGGGGGATCCGGGACAGGGGTCCGAGCAGTACTTC
TRBV29-1,TRBJ2-1,NA,TRBD2,CSVEESRAGLGNEQFF,TGCAGCGTTGAAGAAAGCAGAGCGGGACTTGGCAATGAGCAGTTCTTC